Reported below is one T cell receptor beta chain. This entry comes from a study of CD8 T cells in Susac syndrome. Trimming shortened V by 1 base and J by 5 bases, and 11 bases separated the two germline ends. Per germline, CDR1 SEHNR and CDR2 FQNEAQ (reference sequence). The CDR3 loop spans 14 amino acids. CD8+ and CD4+ blood T cells underwent TCR beta sequencing. The patients who served as multiple sclerosis controls were treatment-naive and had stable or active relapsing-remitting disease that fulfilled the revised McDonald criteria. cDNA came from roughly 0.53 to 1 ug RNA primed by random hexamers. In TCRdb, the immunoSEQ multiplex PCR reads were re-called with MiXCR into one record per CDR3 protein. The table has around 270,000 distinct CDR3 sequences, around nine tenths seen once.

This sequence joins TRBV7-9 and TRBJ2-5, with TRBD1 as a possible D gene (5 bases). The sequenced material came from CD8+ T cells from PBMCs. The sequence was obtained from a human donor with multiple sclerosis. CDR3 DNA sequence: TGTGCCAGCAGCTTAGATGCAGGGTGGGAGACCCAGTACTTC. This sequence encodes CASSLDAGWETQYF.